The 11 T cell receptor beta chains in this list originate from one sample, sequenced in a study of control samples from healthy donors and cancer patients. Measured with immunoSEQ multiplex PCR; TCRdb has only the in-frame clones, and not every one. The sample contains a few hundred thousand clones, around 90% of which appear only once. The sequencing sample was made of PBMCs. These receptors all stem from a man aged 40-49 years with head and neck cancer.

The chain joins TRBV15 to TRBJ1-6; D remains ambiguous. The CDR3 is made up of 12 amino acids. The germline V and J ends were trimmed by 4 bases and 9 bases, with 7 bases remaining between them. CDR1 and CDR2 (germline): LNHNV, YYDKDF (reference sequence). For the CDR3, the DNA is TGTGCCACCAGCAAATCTTTTTCACCCCTCCACTTT. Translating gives CATSKSFSPLHF.

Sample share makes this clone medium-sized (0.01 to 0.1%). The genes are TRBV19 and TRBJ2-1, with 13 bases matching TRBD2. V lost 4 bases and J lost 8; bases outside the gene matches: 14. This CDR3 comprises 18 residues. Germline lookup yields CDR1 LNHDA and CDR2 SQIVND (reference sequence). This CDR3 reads CASSTSLGLAGIVDEQFF. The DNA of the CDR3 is TGTGCCAGTAGTACCTCCCTGGGACTAGCGGGAATCGTCGATGAGCAGTTCTTC.

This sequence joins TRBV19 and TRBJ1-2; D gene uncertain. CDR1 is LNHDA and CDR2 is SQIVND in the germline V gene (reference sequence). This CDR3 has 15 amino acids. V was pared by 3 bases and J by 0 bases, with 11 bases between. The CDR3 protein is CASSIMSGANYGYTF. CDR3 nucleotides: TGTGCCAGTAGTATTATGTCGGGAGCTAACTATGGCTACACCTTC.

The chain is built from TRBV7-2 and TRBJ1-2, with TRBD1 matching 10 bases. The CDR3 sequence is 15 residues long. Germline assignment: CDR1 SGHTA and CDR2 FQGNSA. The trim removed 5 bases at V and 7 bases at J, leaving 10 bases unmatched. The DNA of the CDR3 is TGTGCCAGCAGCCCGGGACAGGGGACGTCCGGTGGCTACACCTTC. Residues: CASSPGQGTSGGYTF.

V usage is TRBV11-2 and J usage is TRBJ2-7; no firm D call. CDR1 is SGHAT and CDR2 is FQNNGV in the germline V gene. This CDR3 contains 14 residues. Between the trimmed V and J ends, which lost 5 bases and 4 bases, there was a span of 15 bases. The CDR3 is CASSTLTEEYEQYF. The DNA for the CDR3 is TGTGCCAGCAGCACCTTAACGGAAGAGTACGAGCAGTACTTC.

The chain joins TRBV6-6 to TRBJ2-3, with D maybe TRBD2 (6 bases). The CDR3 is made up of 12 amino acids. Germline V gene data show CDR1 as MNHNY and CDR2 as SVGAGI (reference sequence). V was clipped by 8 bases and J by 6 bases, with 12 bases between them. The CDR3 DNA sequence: TGTGCCAGCTCCCTTCGGGGGGATACGCAGTATTTT. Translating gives CASSLRGDTQYF.

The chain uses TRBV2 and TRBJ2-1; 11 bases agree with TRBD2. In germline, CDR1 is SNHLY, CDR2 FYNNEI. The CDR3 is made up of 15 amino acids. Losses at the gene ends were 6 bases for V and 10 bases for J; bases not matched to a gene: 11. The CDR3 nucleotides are TGTGCCAGCAGGCGGACGGGACTAGCGGTAGGCGAGCAGTTCTTC. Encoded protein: CASRRTGLAVGEQFF.

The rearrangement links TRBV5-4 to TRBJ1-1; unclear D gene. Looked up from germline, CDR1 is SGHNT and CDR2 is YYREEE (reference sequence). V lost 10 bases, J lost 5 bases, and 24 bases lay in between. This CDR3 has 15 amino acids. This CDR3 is CAGRPAGQSGTEAFF. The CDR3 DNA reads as TGTGCCGGGAGGCCGGCTGGCCAAAGCGGGACTGAAGCTTTCTTT.

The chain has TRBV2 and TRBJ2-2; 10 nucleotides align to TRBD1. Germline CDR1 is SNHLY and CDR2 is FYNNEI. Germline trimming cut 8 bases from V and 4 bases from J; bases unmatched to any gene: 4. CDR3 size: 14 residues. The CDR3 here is CASLGTGATGELFF. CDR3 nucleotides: TGTGCCAGCCTCGGGACAGGGGCCACCGGGGAGCTGTTTTTT.

The CDR3 protein is CASSEGAQYF. The CDR3 nucleotides read TGCGCCAGCAGTGAGGGGGCGCAGTACTTC. V gene TRBV10-2 combines with J gene TRBJ2-7, with D maybe TRBD1 (5 bases). V was trimmed by 2 bases and J by 9 bases, leaving 5 bases between them. Looked up from germline, CDR1 is WSHSY and CDR2 is SAAADI. The length of the CDR3 is 10 residues.

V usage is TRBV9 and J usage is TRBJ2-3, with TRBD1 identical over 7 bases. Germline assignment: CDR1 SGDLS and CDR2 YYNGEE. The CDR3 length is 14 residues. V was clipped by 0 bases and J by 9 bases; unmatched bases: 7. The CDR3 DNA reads TGTGCCAGCAGCGTAGTGTCCAGGGGGTCGACGCAGTATTTT. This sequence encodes CASSVVSRGSTQYF. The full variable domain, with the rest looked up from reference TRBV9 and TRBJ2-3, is DSGVTQTPKHLITATGQRVTLRCSPRSGDLSVYWYQQSLDQGLQFLIQYYNGEERAKGNILERFSAQQFPDLHSELNLSSLELGDSALYFCASSVVSRGSTQYFGPGTRLTVL.